Listed here is a single T cell receptor beta chain. What antigen it recognizes has not been identified. From the germline J gene comes the end of the CDR3, since the read stops 3 residues before it. Taken from the germline V gene (reference sequence), the CDR1 and CDR2 loops are LGHDT and YNNKEL. V sheds 3 bases and J sheds 4 bases, leaving 11 bases between their ends. The CDR3 has 14 amino acids, counting the end cysteine and phenylalanine. Of the CDR3's DNA, 33 bases were read; they are in frame from base 1. The data are from a study of TET2 disruption in CD19-targeted CAR T cells (dated by TCRdb to between 2017 and 2018). Describing the broader study: The number of samples was determined by the original clinical trial design and by which samples were available, and no additional inclusion criteria were applied.

The intended sense of this specimen's treatment or condition label: autologous CTL019 cells: CD19 CAR with 4-1BB and CD3 zeta domains. The CD19 CAR incorporated TCR zeta and 4-1BB costimulatory signaling domains. Leukapheresis was used to collect the T cells for CTL019 manufacturing from peripheral blood. The DNeasy Blood and Tissue Kit was used to extract genomic DNA from pre-infusion T cells, peripheral blood, or sorted post-infusion T cells. Study-level results and caveats: Conclusions about the CAR T cells of the patient were based on extensive analysis of a single subject.

TCR beta chain deep sequencing was performed with the immunoSEQ assay. Regarding the original processing steps: Only productive TCR beta rearrangements were used to calculate clonotype frequencies. TCRdb retrieved this table from immuneACCESS and kept in-frame rearrangements only. Not all clones are present; in checked studies, unresolved V genes account for under half, and no reason is known for the remainder. V and J calls and clone size are copied from that table; D and trimming were computed from the DNA. The table for this sample records 25,000 to 30,000 clones. Approximately 2% of the sample is held by the ten biggest clonotypes.

The sequence is built from TRBV3-1 (or the pseudogene TRBV3-2) and TRBJ2-3, with a weak D call of TRBD1 (5 bases match). The source material was CD8- CAR+ T cells sorted from cultured blood T cells, sampled for CD19 CAR T cell therapy. The cell subset or site label for this specimen denotes: CD8-negative CAR-positive T cells from the infusion product. This clonotype was obtained from a man aged 65-85 years with chronic lymphocytic leukemia. CDR3 reads: CASSHLQESDTQYF. The CDR3 DNA, read in part, is TGTGCCAGCAGCCACCTACAGGAATCAGATACG.